The present TCR beta chain was sequenced within a study of T cells in Graves' hyperthyroidism and ophthalmopathy. This clonotype was counted ten times or more. Amplification of TCR beta CDR3 regions used RNA as the template. HTBI primers were used for first-round RT-PCR of the TCR CDR3. TCRdb re-analysed the multiplex PCR reads in MiXCR, keeping a single row per CDR3 protein. In the table there are some 600,000 distinct CDR3 sequences, just over 45% of which are singletons. This clonotype originated in a woman aged 18-35 years with Graves' hyperthyroidism. Sequencing was done on a sample of peripheral blood or thyroid tissue (not recorded which).

This CDR3 is CASRGDRNQPQHF. The CDR3, as DNA: TGTGCCAGCAGGGGGGACAGGAATCAGCCCCAGCATTTT. J is TRBJ1-5 and V is TRBV2, with 8 bases lining up with TRBD1. Germline loops: CDR1 SNHLY, CDR2 FYNNEI. The trim removed 6 bases at V and 4 bases at J, leaving 2 bases unmatched. The CDR3 is 13 amino acids.